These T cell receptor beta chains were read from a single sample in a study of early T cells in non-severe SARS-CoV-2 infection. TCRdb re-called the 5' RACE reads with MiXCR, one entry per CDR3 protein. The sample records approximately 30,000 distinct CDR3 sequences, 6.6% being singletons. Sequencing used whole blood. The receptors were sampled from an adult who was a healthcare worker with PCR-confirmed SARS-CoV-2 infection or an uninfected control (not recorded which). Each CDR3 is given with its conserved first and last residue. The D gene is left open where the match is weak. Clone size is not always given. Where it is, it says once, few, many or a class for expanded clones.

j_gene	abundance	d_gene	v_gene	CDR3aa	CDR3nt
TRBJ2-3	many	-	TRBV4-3	CASSQDVGSTDTQYF	TGCGCCAGCAGCCAAGATGTAGGAAGCACAGATACGCAGTATTTT
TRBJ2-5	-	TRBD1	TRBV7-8	CASSTGQGPQETQYF	TGTGCCAGCAGCACGGGACAGGGTCCACAAGAGACCCAGTACTTC
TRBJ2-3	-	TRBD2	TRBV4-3	CASSQGGLGGDTQYF	TGCGCCAGCAGCCAAGGGGGACTAGGAGGAGATACGCAGTATTTT
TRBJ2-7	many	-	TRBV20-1	CSASLSPGYEQYF	TGCAGTGCTAGCTTAAGTCCAGGCTACGAGCAGTACTTC
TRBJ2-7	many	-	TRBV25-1	CASFSSGYEQYF	TGTGCCAGTTTTTCCTCAGGGTACGAGCAGTACTTC
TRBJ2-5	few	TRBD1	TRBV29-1	CSGGQGSQTQYF	TGCAGCGGGGGACAGGGTAGTCAGACCCAGTACTTC
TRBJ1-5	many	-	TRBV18	CASSGGPRYSNQPQHF	TGTGCCAGCTCCGGAGGGCCGCGATATAGCAATCAGCCCCAGCATTTT
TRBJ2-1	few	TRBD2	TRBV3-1	CASSQELAGAGEQFF	TGTGCCAGCAGCCAAGAACTAGCGGGAGCGGGTGAGCAGTTCTTC
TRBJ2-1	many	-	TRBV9	CASSVSERRGNEQFF	TGTGCCAGCAGCGTATCGGAGCGGAGGGGGAATGAGCAGTTCTTC
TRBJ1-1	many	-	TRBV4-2	CASSKDPNTEAFF	TGTGCCAGCAGCAAAGACCCAAACACTGAAGCTTTCTTT
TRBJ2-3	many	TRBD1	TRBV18	CASSPLGQAGTDTQYF	TGTGCCAGCTCACCCCTGGGACAGGCCGGCACAGATACGCAGTATTTT
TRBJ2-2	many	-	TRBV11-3	CATEASAQSNTGELFF	TGTGCGACGGAGGCTAGCGCCCAATCGAACACCGGGGAGCTGTTTTTT
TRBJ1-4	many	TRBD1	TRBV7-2	CASSSTGIATNEKLFF	TGTGCCAGCAGCTCGACAGGGATTGCAACTAATGAAAAACTGTTTTTT
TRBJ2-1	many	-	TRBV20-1	CSASGIGRNNEQFF	TGCAGTGCTAGTGGAATCGGACGCAACAATGAGCAGTTCTTC
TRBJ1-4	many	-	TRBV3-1	CASSPKEEVGKLFF	TGTGCCAGCAGCCCCAAGGAGGAGGTCGGGAAACTGTTTTTT
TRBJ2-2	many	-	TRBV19	CATLSMGADTGELFF	TGTGCCACCCTGTCAATGGGTGCGGACACCGGGGAGCTGTTTTTT
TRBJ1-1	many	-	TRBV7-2	CASTTRQGSTEAFF	TGTGCCAGCACCACCCGCCAGGGGAGCACTGAAGCTTTCTTT
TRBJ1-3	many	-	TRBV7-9	CASNLTPTGSAGNTIYF	TGTGCCAGCAACTTAACCCCGACAGGCTCCGCTGGAAACACCATATATTTT
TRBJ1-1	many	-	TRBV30	CAWSVQGSPEAFF	TGTGCCTGGAGTGTACAGGGAAGCCCTGAAGCTTTCTTT
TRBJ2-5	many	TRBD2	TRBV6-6	CASSSRLGTNFGTQYF	TGTGCCAGCAGTTCCCGCCTCGGGACTAATTTTGGGACCCAGTACTTC
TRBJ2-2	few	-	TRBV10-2	CASLKGGGTNTGELFF	TGCGCCAGCCTCAAGGGGGGCGGCACGAACACCGGGGAGCTGTTTTTT
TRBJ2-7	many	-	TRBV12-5	CASGLDRYEQYF	TGTGCTAGTGGACTCGACAGGTACGAGCAGTACTTC
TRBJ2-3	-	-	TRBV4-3	CASSQAGTDTQYF	TGCGCCAGCAGCCAAGCAGGGACAGATACGCAGTATTTT
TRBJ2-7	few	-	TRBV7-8	CASTAWDTAYEQYF	TGTGCCAGCACTGCATGGGACACTGCCTACGAGCAGTACTTC
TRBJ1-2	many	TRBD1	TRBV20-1	CSASHQGARGYTF	TGCAGTGCTAGCCATCAGGGGGCGCGCGGCTACACCTTC
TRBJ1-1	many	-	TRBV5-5	CASSSYLNTEAFF	TGTGCCAGCAGCTCCTACTTGAACACTGAAGCTTTCTTT
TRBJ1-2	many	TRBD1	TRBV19	CASSMETGSGYGYTF	TGTGCCAGTAGTATGGAGACAGGGTCGGGATATGGCTACACCTTC
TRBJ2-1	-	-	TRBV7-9	CASSPSYEQFF	TGTGCCAGCAGCCCATCGTATGAGCAGTTCTTC
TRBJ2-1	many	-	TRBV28	CASRGLYNEQFF	TGTGCCAGCAGGGGATTGTACAATGAGCAGTTCTTC
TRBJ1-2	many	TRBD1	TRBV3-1	CASSQEGQSYGYTF	TGTGCCAGCAGCCAAGAGGGACAGAGCTATGGCTACACCTTC
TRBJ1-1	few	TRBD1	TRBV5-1	CASSHGTGENTEAFF	TGCGCCAGCAGCCACGGGACAGGGGAGAACACTGAAGCTTTCTTT
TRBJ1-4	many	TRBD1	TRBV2	CASSEAITGGAGEKLFF	TGTGCCAGCAGTGAAGCCATCACAGGGGGCGCAGGTGAAAAACTGTTTTTT
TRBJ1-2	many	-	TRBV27	CASRGASDYGYTF	TGTGCCAGCAGGGGGGCGTCGGACTATGGCTACACCTTC
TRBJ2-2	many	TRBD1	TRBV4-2	CASSDGTGNTGELFF	TGTGCCAGCAGCGATGGGACAGGGAACACCGGGGAGCTGTTTTTT
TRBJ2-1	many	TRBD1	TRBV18	CASSRTGQVSNEQFF	TGTGCCAGCTCGCGCACGGGACAGGTCTCGAATGAGCAGTTCTTC
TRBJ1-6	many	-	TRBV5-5	CASSLDQSPLHF	TGTGCCAGCAGCTTGGATCAATCACCCCTCCACTTT
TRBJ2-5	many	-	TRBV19	CASRKRSWEQETQYF	TGTGCCAGTAGGAAGCGTTCTTGGGAACAAGAGACCCAGTACTTC
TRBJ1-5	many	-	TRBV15	CATSGVSNQPQHF	TGTGCCACCAGCGGGGTTAGCAATCAGCCCCAGCATTTT
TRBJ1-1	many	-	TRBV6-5	CASSWTANTEAFF	TGTGCCAGCAGCTGGACGGCCAACACTGAAGCTTTCTTT
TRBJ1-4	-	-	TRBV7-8	CASSLQTLGANEKLFF	TGTGCCAGCAGCTTACAGACACTGGGGGCCAATGAAAAACTGTTTTTT
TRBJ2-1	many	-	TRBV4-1	CASSQDPRGAGDYNEQFF	TGCGCCAGCAGCCAAGACCCCAGGGGGGCGGGGGACTACAATGAGCAGTTCTTC
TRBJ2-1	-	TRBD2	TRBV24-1	CATSDSGLAGAGEQFF	TGTGCCACCAGTGATTCAGGACTAGCGGGAGCAGGTGAGCAGTTCTTC
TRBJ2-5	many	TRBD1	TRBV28	CASSSSGQGRETQYF	TGTGCCAGCAGTTCCTCAGGACAGGGGAGGGAGACCCAGTACTTC
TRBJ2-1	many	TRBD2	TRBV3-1	CASSQDRRGAGVVSSYNEQFF	TGTGCCAGCAGCCAAGATCGCCGGGGAGCGGGAGTAGTGAGCTCCTACAATGAGCAGTTCTTC
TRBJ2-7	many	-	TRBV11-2	CASSLGGVGPVYEQYF	TGTGCCAGCAGCTTAGGTGGGGTCGGACCAGTGTACGAGCAGTACTTC
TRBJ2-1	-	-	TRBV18	CASSPNLGRSSYNEQFF	TGTGCCAGCTCACCAAACCTTGGACGGAGCTCCTACAATGAGCAGTTCTTC
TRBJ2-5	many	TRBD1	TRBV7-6	CASSLGTGLRETQYF	TGTGCCAGCAGCCTGGGGACAGGGTTGAGAGAGACCCAGTACTTC
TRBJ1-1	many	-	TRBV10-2	CASKDAGMMNTEAFF	TGCGCCAGCAAGGACGCAGGGATGATGAACACTGAAGCTTTCTTT
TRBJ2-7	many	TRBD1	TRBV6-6	CASSYRGQGANEQYF	TGTGCCAGCAGTTACCGGGGACAGGGGGCGAACGAGCAGTACTTC
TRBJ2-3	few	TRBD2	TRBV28	CAGSRGEGFTDTQYF	TGTGCCGGATCGCGCGGGGAGGGGTTCACAGATACGCAGTATTTT
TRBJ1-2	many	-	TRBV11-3	CASSPDINYGYTF	TGTGCCAGCAGCCCGGACATAAACTATGGCTACACCTTC
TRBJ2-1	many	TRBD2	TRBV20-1	CSAHASGGTLSYNEQFF	TGCAGTGCTCACGCCAGCGGGGGGACCCTCTCCTACAATGAGCAGTTCTTC
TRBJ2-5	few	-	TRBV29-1	CSDQETQYF	TGCAGCGACCAGGAGACCCAGTACTTC
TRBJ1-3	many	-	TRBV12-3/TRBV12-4	CASSSDGRSGNTIYF	TGTGCCAGCAGTTCTGACGGCCGCTCTGGAAACACCATATATTTT
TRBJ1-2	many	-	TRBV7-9	CASSLAANYGYTF	TGTGCCAGCAGCTTAGCAGCTAACTATGGCTACACCTTC
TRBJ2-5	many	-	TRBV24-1	CATEATRDGQTQYF	TGTGCCACCGAGGCGACCCGGGACGGTCAGACCCAGTACTTC